Shown below are 2 T cell receptor beta chains from a single sample sequenced in a study of regulatory T cells in long-lasting Graves disease. In building TCR beta libraries, iRepertoire HTBI primers were used together with Arm-PCR of CDR3 regions. From the multiplex PCR reads, TCRdb called clonotypes with MiXCR, one entry per CDR3 protein. The sample records roughly 420,000 distinct CDR3 sequences, around a sixth being singletons. Time point denoted: newly diagnosed GD, antithyroid drugs for less than 3 months. PBMC-derived RNA was used for the TCR library. Sequencing used peripheral blood mononuclear cells (PBMCs), obtained at new diagnosis, from a patient treated with antithyroid drugs. The receptors shown here come from a female donor with Graves disease.

Details on this clonotype: With a much larger clone just one base away, this may be a read error. The chain joins TRBV2 to TRBJ1-2; D call uncertain. The CDR3 covers 13 residues. Germline V gene sequence: CDR1 SNHLY, CDR2 FYNNEI. CDR3 residues: CASSPRSPYGHTF. The CDR3 DNA is TGTGCCAGCAGTCCGAGATCGCCCTATGGCCACACCTTC.

This clonotype came up many times. This sequence joins TRBV29-1 and TRBJ1-1; TRBD1 is a possible D gene (5 bases). Germline loops: CDR1 SQVTM, CDR2 ANQGSEA. This CDR3 has 11 residues. CDR3 amino acids: CSTGGHPEAFF. As DNA, the CDR3 is TGCAGTACAGGAGGACATCCAGAAGCTTTCTTT. Using reference TRBV29-1 and TRBJ1-1 for the parts outside the CDR3, the full variable domain is SAVISQKPSRDICQRGTSLTIQCQVDSQVTMMFWYRQQPGQSLTLIATANQGSEATYESGFVIDKFPISRPNLTFSTLTVSNMSPEDSSIYLCSTGGHPEAFFGQGTRLTVV.